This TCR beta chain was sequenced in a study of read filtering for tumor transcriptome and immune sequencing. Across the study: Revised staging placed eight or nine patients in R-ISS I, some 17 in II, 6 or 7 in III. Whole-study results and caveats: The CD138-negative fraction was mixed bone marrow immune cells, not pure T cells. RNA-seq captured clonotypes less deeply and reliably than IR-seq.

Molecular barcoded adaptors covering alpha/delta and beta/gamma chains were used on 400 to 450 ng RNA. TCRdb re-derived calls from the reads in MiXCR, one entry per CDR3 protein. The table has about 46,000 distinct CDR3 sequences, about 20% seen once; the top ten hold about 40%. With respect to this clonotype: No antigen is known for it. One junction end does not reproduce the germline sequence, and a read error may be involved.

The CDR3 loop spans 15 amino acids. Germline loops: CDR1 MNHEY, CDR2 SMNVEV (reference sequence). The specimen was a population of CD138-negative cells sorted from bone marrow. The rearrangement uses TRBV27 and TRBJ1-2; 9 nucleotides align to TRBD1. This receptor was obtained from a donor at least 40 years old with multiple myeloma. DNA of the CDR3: TGTACCAGCAGTGCTGGGACAGGGCGCAACTATGGCTACACCTTC. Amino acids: CTSSAGTGRNYGYTF.